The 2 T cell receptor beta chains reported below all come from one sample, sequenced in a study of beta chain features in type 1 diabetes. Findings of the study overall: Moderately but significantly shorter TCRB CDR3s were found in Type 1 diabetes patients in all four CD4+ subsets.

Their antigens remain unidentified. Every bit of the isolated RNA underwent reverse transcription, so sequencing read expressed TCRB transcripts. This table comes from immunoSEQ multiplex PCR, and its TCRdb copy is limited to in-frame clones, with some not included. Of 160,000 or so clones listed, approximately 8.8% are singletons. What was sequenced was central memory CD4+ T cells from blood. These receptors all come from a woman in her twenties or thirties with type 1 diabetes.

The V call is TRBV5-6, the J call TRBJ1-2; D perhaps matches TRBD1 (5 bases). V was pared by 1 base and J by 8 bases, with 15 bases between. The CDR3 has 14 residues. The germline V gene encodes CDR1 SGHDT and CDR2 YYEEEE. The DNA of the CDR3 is TGTGCCAGCAGCTTGACAGGACAATCACGGGGCTACACCTTC. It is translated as CASSLTGQSRGYTF.

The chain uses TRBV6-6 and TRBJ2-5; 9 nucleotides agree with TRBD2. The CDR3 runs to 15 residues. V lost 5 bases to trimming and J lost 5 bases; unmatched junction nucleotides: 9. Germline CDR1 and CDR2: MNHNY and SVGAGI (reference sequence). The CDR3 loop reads CASSVGTSYVETQYF. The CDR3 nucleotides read TGTGCCAGCAGTGTTGGGACTAGCTATGTTGAGACCCAGTACTTC.